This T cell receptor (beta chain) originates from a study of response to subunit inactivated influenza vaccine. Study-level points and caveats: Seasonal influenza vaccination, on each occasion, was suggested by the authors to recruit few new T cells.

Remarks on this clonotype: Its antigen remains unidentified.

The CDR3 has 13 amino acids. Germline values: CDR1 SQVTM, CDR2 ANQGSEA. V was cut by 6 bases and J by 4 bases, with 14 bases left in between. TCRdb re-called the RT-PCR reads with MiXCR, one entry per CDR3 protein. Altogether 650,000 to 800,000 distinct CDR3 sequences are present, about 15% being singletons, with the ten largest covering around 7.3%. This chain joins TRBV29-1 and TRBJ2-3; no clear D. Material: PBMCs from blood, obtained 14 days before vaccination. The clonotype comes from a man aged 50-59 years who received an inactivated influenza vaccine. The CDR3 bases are TGCAGCGTACCCGGGTCCCCGCCAGATACGCAGTATTTT. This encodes CSVPGSPPDTQYF.